These 27 T cell receptor beta chains came from one sample sequenced in a study of cytomegalovirus exposure and HLA in healthy donors. PCR amplification relied on 60 Vbeta primers (plus 13 Jbeta primers). Profiling relied on immunoSEQ multiplex PCR, and the TCRdb table lists in-frame clones only, not all of them. This table holds 150,000 to 200,000 clones, around 77% found once. The material sequenced was PBMCs. The receptors come from a man aged 50-60 years in good health and CMV-seropositive.

The chain uses TRBV2 and TRBJ2-1, with D possibly matching TRBD1 (5 bases). V lost 4 bases, J lost 5 bases, and 42 bases lay in between. The germline V gene encodes CDR1 SNHLY and CDR2 FYNNEI. The CDR3 is 24 residues long. Here the CDR3 reads CASSVLASTDGFIPWAPRDNEQFF. CDR3 in DNA: TGTGCCAGCAGTGTCTTGGCTTCGACAGACGGATTCATCCCCTGGGCCCCGCGAGACAATGAGCAGTTCTTC. The full variable domain, completed using reference TRBV2 and TRBJ2-1, is EPEVTQTPSHQVTQMGQEVILRCVPISNHLYFYWYRQILGQKVEFLVSFYNNEISEKSEIFDDQFSVERPDGSNFTLKIRSTKLEDSAMYFCASSVLASTDGFIPWAPRDNEQFFGPGTRLTVL.

The rearrangement joins TRBV4-1 to TRBJ2-1; 16 nucleotides match TRBD2. This CDR3 has 19 amino acids. V gave up 3 bases and J gave up 3 bases; unmatched junction bases: 8. Germline values: CDR1 MGHRA, CDR2 YSYEKL. CDR3 sequence reads: CASSHPKGTSGGDYNEQFF. The CDR3 coding sequence is TGCGCCAGCAGCCACCCGAAGGGGACTAGCGGGGGGGACTACAATGAGCAGTTCTTC.

The J gene is TRBJ1-1, the V gene TRBV9; D perhaps matches TRBD1 (5 bases). Germline CDR1 SGDLS, CDR2 YYNGEE. There are 14 residues in the CDR3. Trimming removed 0 bases at V and 1 base at J, with 7 bases between. The CDR3 here is CASSVAGQNTEAFF. CDR3 coding DNA: TGTGCCAGCAGCGTAGCTGGACAGAACACTGAAGCTTTCTTT.

The CDR3 bases are TGTGCCAGCAGCTTAGTGGCAGGCCCTAATGAAAAACTGTTTTTT. Its translation is CASSLVAGPNEKLFF. The rearrangement joins TRBV7-9 to TRBJ1-4; D gene uncertain. V was pared by 1 base and J by 3 bases, with 9 bases between. The germline CDR1 and CDR2 sequences are SEHNR and FQNEAQ (reference sequence). This CDR3 spans 15 amino acids.

This rearrangement joins TRBV5-6 to TRBJ2-3; 7 positions match TRBD2. The junction had 16 bases not matched to a gene; V was cut back by 1 base and J by 2 bases. The CDR3 consists of 19 residues. CDR1 and CDR2 (germline): SGHDT, YYEEEE. CDR3 loop: CASSLSEEGGGRLTDTQYF. The CDR3 nucleotides are TGTGCCAGCAGCTTGAGCGAGGAAGGCGGGGGTCGACTCACAGATACGCAGTATTTT.

Here the CDR3 reads CASSSVNTEAFF. As DNA, the CDR3 is TGTGCCAGCAGCTCAGTGAACACTGAAGCTTTCTTT. The V gene is TRBV6-6, the J gene TRBJ1-1; no reliable D call. CDR1 MNHNY and CDR2 SVGAGI come from the germline V gene (reference sequence). The CDR3 sequence is 12 residues long. V was cut by 6 bases and J by 0 bases, with 5 bases left in between.

The chain employs TRBV2 and TRBJ1-1; D is ambiguous. The V and J ends lost 4 bases and 4 bases respectively, with 4 bases between them. The CDR3 is 11 residues long. Germline V gene data show CDR1 as SNHLY and CDR2 as FYNNEI. The CDR3 loop reads CASSGSTEAFF. In DNA, the CDR3 is TGTGCCAGCAGTGGGAGCACTGAAGCTTTCTTT.

The CDR3 nucleotides read TGTGCTAGTGGTTTGGTCCTCCAGGGGGCTAGGAGCAATCAGCCCCAGCATTTT. It codes for CASGLVLQGARSNQPQHF. The genes are TRBV12-5 and TRBJ1-5; TRBD1 matches 8 bases. The length of the CDR3 is 18 residues. V trimming: 0 bases; J trimming: 1 base; junction bases outside the gene matches: 8. Germline loops: CDR1 LGHNT, CDR2 FRNRAP. The entire variable domain, with the rest obtained from reference TRBV12-5 and TRBJ1-5, is as follows: DARVTQTPRHKVTEMGQEVTMRCQPILGHNTVFWYRQTMMQGLELLAYFRNRAPLDDSGMPKDRFSAEMPDATLATLKIQPSEPRDSAVYFCASGLVLQGARSNQPQHFGDGTRLSIL.

There are a few counts of this clone. The rearrangement uses TRBV9 and TRBJ2-7, with 10 positions matching TRBD1. Germline CDR1 is SGDLS and CDR2 is YYNGEE. This CDR3 contains 15 residues. The ends lost 4 bases at V and 6 bases at J; junction bases unmatched: 10. The CDR3 DNA sequence: TGTGCCAGCAGCCCGGGGGGACAGGGGTATCCCGAGCAGTACTTC. Protein product: CASSPGGQGYPEQYF.

The J gene is TRBJ2-7, the V gene TRBV7-9; D possibly corresponds to TRBD2 (6 bases). The CDR3 sequence is 14 residues long. The germline V gene has CDR1 SEHNR and CDR2 FQNEAQ (reference sequence). The V gene lost 5 bases and the J gene lost 3 bases, with 14 bases spanning the gap. The CDR3 sequence: CASSPGVADYEQYF. The CDR3 DNA follows: TGTGCCAGCAGCCCGGGAGTAGCGGACTACGAGCAGTACTTC.

In its sample, this clone was seen once. This chain joins TRBV9 and TRBJ1-1; possible D gene TRBD1, 5 bases. The CDR3 extends over 14 amino acids. CDR1 and CDR2 (germline): SGDLS, YYNGEE. V lost 0 bases, J lost 1 base, and 7 bases lay in between. The CDR3 DNA is TGTGCCAGCAGCGTAGGTAGGGGGAACACTGAAGCTTTCTTT. Translated: CASSVGRGNTEAFF.

The chain has TRBV15 and TRBJ1-5; D is possibly TRBD1 (5 bases). The CDR3 extends over 15 amino acids. Germline CDR1 and CDR2: LNHNV and YYDKDF (reference sequence). The V gene lost 1 base and the J gene lost 2 bases, with 9 bases spanning the gap. CDR3 residues: CATSRVGHGNQPQHF. The CDR3 bases are TGTGCCACCAGCAGAGTGGGGCATGGCAATCAGCCCCAGCATTTT.

A single count supports this clone. The chain carries TRBV30 and TRBJ2-7; 7 nucleotides line up with TRBD2. V lost 2 bases to trimming and J lost 5 bases; unmatched junction nucleotides: 6. The germline gives CDR1 GTSNPN, CDR2 SVGIG (reference sequence). The CDR3 has 13 residues. CDR3 in amino acids: CAWSPGGGDEQYF. As DNA, the CDR3 is TGTGCCTGGAGTCCGGGGGGAGGCGACGAGCAGTACTTC. Full variable domain (remainder filled in from reference TRBV30 and TRBJ2-7): SQTIHQWPATLVQPVGSPLSLECTVEGTSNPNLYWYRQAAGRGLQLLFYSVGIGQISSEVPQNLSASRPQDRQFILSSKKLLLSDSGFYLCAWSPGGGDEQYFGPGTRLTVT.

This clone was seen a few times. The gene calls are TRBV6-5 and TRBJ2-7; D is possibly TRBD1 (6 bases). Germline lookup yields CDR1 MNHEY and CDR2 SVGAGI. With 5 bases removed from V and 4 bases from J, the gap between germline ends came to 15 bases. The CDR3 has 14 amino acids. CDR3 DNA: TGTGCCAGCAGTCGGGATACAGGGACATACGAGCAGTACTTC. Its protein product is CASSRDTGTYEQYF.

This sequence joins TRBV7-7 and TRBJ2-3; tentative D call: TRBD1 (5 bases). The length of the CDR3 is 13 residues. V lost 8 bases and J 5 bases, leaving 14 bases between the germline ends. CDR1 and CDR2 from the germline V gene are SSHAT and FNYEAQ (reference sequence). Here the CDR3 DNA reads TGTGCCAGCGGGGCAGGTCCTCAAGATACGCAGTATTTT. It translates to CASGAGPQDTQYF.

V is TRBV7-9 and J is TRBJ2-1, with 8 bases aligning to TRBD2. Germline V lookup: CDR1 SEHNR, CDR2 FQNEAQ (reference sequence). The CDR3 sequence is 13 residues long. Trimming cost V 6 bases and J 10 bases; bases outside gene matches: 8. In nucleotides, the CDR3 is TGTGCCAGCAGTTACACGGGGGGGGTAGAGCAGTTCTTC. Protein sequence: CASSYTGGVEQFF.

The chain joins TRBV29-1 to TRBJ2-7; 9 bases map to TRBD1. CDR1 is SQVTM and CDR2 is ANQGSEA in the germline V gene. The CDR3 has 16 residues. V dropped 0 bases and J dropped 5; count of bases not matched to a gene: 11. This chain's CDR3 is CSVEDLRDRVADEQYF. DNA of the CDR3: TGCAGCGTTGAAGATCTCCGGGACAGGGTGGCAGACGAGCAGTACTTC.

V usage is TRBV27 and J usage is TRBJ1-5, with 10 nucleotides matching TRBD1. The CDR3 sequence is 15 residues long. Germline V gives CDR1 MNHEY, CDR2 SMNVEV (reference sequence). J was trimmed by 6 bases and V by 4 bases; bases with no gene match: 6. The CDR3 loop is CASSSRQGAGQPQHF. The CDR3 nucleotides are TGTGCCAGCAGTTCACGACAGGGGGCGGGTCAGCCCCAGCATTTT.

The gene calls are TRBV5-8 and TRBJ1-4, with 9 bases matching TRBD1. Trimming took 0 bases from V and 8 from J; bases not matched to a gene: 8. The V gene's germline CDR1 is SGHTS and CDR2 YDEGEE. This CDR3 region has 16 residues. The CDR3 DNA reads TGTGCCAGCAGCTTGGTGATTGGACAGGGGTACGAAAAACTGTTTTTT. Translation gives CASSLVIGQGYEKLFF.

The sample holds a few counts of this clone. The chain couples TRBV10-3 to TRBJ1-1; D remains ambiguous. CDR1 is ENHRY, CDR2 SYGVKD, per germline. CDR3 size: 13 residues. V was trimmed by 6 bases and J by 1 base, leaving 9 bases between them. CDR3 sequence (DNA): TGTGCCATCAGACCAGCGGGGAACACTGAAGCTTTCTTT. This encodes CAIRPAGNTEAFF.

J is TRBJ1-2 and V is TRBV7-2, with TRBD1 as a possible D gene (5 bases). The V end was cut by 3 bases, the J end by 9 bases, with 17 bases between. CDR1 and CDR2 from the germline V gene are SGHTA and FQGNSA. This CDR3 is 14 amino acids long. The CDR3 DNA sequence: TGTGCCAGCAGCTTTCAGGGTCAGGGAGGTAGCTACACCTTC. Translated: CASSFQGQGGSYTF.

This chain connects TRBV6-1 to TRBJ1-6; D is possibly TRBD1 (6 bases). The V and J ends lost 1 base and 4 bases respectively, with 8 bases between them. CDR3 length: 15 amino acids. Germline V lookup: CDR1 MNHNS, CDR2 SASEGT. Written as DNA, the CDR3 is TGTGCCAGCAGTGAAGGGCAGGGGTATAATTCACCCCTCCACTTT. Encoded protein: CASSEGQGYNSPLHF.

Written as DNA, the CDR3 is TGTGCCAGCTCACCCCAGACAGGTGAAGCTTTCTTT. Its protein is CASSPQTGEAFF. The V and J genes are TRBV18 and TRBJ1-1, with a tentative D call TRBD1 (6 bases). The V gene's germline CDR1 is KGHSH and CDR2 LQKENI. The CDR3 is 12 residues long. V was clipped by 3 bases and J by 7 bases, with 9 bases between them. Supplemented by reference TRBV18 and TRBJ1-1, the full variable domain reads NAGVMQNPRHLVRRRGQEARLRCSPMKGHSHVYWYRQLPEEGLKFMVYLQKENIIDESGMPKERFSAEFPKEGPSILRIQQVVRGDSAAYFCASSPQTGEAFFGQGTRLTVV.

The J gene is TRBJ2-7, the V gene TRBV6-5; 9 nucleotides align to TRBD2. Trimming at V came to 5 bases and at J to 6 bases, leaving 11 bases not matched to a gene. This CDR3 contains 15 residues. CDR1 MNHEY and CDR2 SVGAGI come from the germline V gene. CDR3 residues: CASSPTGLASGEQYF. CDR3 sequence (DNA): TGTGCCAGCAGTCCTACCGGACTAGCGTCGGGCGAGCAGTACTTC.

Written as DNA, the CDR3 is TGCGCCAGCAGCCGGGACAGGGGGCTTTTGGCCCGCGTCGTCGGGGAGCTGTTTTTT. Translated, it gives CASSRDRGLLARVVGELFF. The V and J genes are TRBV10-2 and TRBJ2-2; 12 bases line up with TRBD1. There are 19 residues in the CDR3. V lost 6 bases to trimming and J lost 7 bases; unmatched junction nucleotides: 18. Germline values: CDR1 WSHSY, CDR2 SAAADI.

This clone appeared a few times. The gene calls are TRBV4-2 and TRBJ1-2, with a tentative D call TRBD1 (5 bases). The ends were cut back, 3 bases at V and 4 bases at J, with 9 bases in the middle. Germline-derived CDR1 and CDR2 are LGHNA and YNFKEQ. The CDR3 has 13 amino acids. Here the CDR3 reads CASSQTEGYGYTF. DNA of the CDR3: TGTGCCAGCAGCCAGACAGAAGGCTATGGCTACACCTTC.

The J gene is TRBJ1-1, the V gene TRBV6-6, with D perhaps TRBD1 (5 bases). The germline V and J ends were trimmed by 10 bases and 4 bases, with 13 bases remaining between them. From germline, CDR1 is MNHNY and CDR2 SVGAGI (reference sequence). The CDR3 loop spans 12 amino acids. CDR3 in DNA: TGTGCCACTTCCAGGGAGGGCACTGAAGCTTTCTTT. Translating it yields CATSREGTEAFF.